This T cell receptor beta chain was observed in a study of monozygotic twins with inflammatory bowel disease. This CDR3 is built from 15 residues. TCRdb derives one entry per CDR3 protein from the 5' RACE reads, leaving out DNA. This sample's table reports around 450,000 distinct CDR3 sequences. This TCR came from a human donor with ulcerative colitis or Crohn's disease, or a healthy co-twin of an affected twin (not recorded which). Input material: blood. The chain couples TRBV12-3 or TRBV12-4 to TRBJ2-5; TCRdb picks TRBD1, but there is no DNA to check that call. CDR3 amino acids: CASSLASGAQETQYF.